The sample holds many counts of the clone carrying this TCR beta chain. Its target is unknown. This record comes from a study of glioma-infiltrating T cells. Study at large: Presurgical dexamethasone in glioma patients lasted six or fewer days. Study findings and constraints: Tissue-blood divergence was below expectation in non-neoplastic patients, above in gliomas. Patients with low tissue-blood divergence carried a signature set of shared blood CDR3 motifs.

Using RNA template, CDR3s of TCR alpha and beta were amplified with iRepertoire arm-PCR. In TCRdb, the multiplex PCR reads were re-called with MiXCR into one record per CDR3 protein. The sample contains fewer than 500,000 distinct CDR3 sequences, less than 50% of which appear only once. The ends were cut back, 6 bases at V and 2 bases at J, with 14 bases in the middle. Germline loops: CDR1 MNHEY, CDR2 SMNVEV (reference sequence). CDR3 length equals 14 residues. Specimen: glioma tissue, nonneoplastic brain tissue, or PBMCs (not recorded which). The source is a human donor with low-grade glioma or glioblastoma, undergoing nonglioma brain surgery, or in good health (not recorded which). The V gene is TRBV27, the J gene TRBJ2-7, with D unresolved. Here the CDR3 reads CASSPTGTPYEQYF. For the CDR3, the DNA is TGTGCCAGCAGCCCTACCGGTACCCCCTACGAGCAGTACTTC.